This passage covers 20 T cell receptor beta chains from one sample sequenced in a study of blood T cell repertoires in COVID-19. Using immunoSEQ multiplex PCR, the repertoire was profiled, and TCRdb retains in-frame clones only, with some absent. The sample has some 150,000 clones, about 82% seen once. Sequenced input: peripheral blood. These receptors came from a woman in her 40s with active or convalescent COVID-19.

This CDR3 is CASSLPAGEIPDTQYF. The DNA for the CDR3 is TGTGCCAGCAGCCTTCCCGCGGGGGAAATCCCAGATACGCAGTATTTT. V usage is TRBV11-2 and J usage is TRBJ2-3; 7 bases align to TRBD2. Germline CDR1 reads SGHAT; CDR2 reads FQNNGV. The CDR3 length is 16 residues. The V gene end was trimmed by 5 bases and the J gene end by 4 bases; junction bases not matched to a gene: 12.

The sample holds a few counts of this clone. The chain uses TRBV5-6 and TRBJ2-5; perhaps TRBD2 as D (7 bases). V dropped 4 bases and J dropped 5 bases, with 18 bases sitting between them. There are 15 residues in the CDR3. Germline CDR1 and CDR2: SGHDT and YYEEEE. The DNA for the CDR3 is TGTGCCAGCAGCCCCCAAGGGGGGGCCTCGGAGACCCAGTACTTC. Amino acid sequence: CASSPQGGASETQYF.

The chain links TRBV5-4 to TRBJ2-1, with 10 bases lining up with TRBD2. Germline V gene sequence: CDR1 SGHNT, CDR2 YYREEE (reference sequence). The CDR3 loop spans 15 amino acids. V dropped 0 bases and J dropped 5; count of bases not matched to a gene: 2. The CDR3 region has the DNA TGTGCCAGCAGCTTGGTAGCGGGAGGTCACAATGAGCAGTTCTTC. Residues: CASSLVAGGHNEQFF.

The table lists this clone with a count of one. The genes are TRBV15 and TRBJ2-1; 7 bases align to TRBD2. Germline loops: CDR1 LNHNV, CDR2 YYDKDF (reference sequence). The CDR3 loop spans 15 amino acids. The J segment lost 6 bases and the V segment lost 0 bases, leaving 5 bases of the junction unmatched. CDR3 DNA sequence: TGTGCCACCAGCAGAGACAGGGAGGGCCGCAATGAGCAGTTCTTC. Encoded protein: CATSRDREGRNEQFF.

The rearrangement joins TRBV11-2 to TRBJ2-5; TRBD2 might be the D (6 bases). Trimming stripped 5 bases from V and 2 bases from J, with 9 bases between. This CDR3 region has 13 residues. Germline V CDR1 and CDR2: SGHAT, FQNNGV. The CDR3 is CASSGGLQETQYF. In DNA form, the CDR3 reads TGTGCCAGCAGCGGGGGACTTCAAGAGACCCAGTACTTC.

V gene TRBV5-1 combines with J gene TRBJ1-1, with D perhaps TRBD1 (5 bases). The CDR3 sequence is 14 residues long. Trimming took 0 bases from V and 0 from J, leaving 6 bases between them. Germline V gene lookup returns CDR1 SGHRS and CDR2 YFSETQ. CDR3 in amino acids: CASSLDRLNTEAFF. The CDR3 coding sequence is TGCGCCAGCAGCTTGGACAGGCTGAACACTGAAGCTTTCTTT.

This clone was detected only once. The chain couples TRBV28 to TRBJ2-4; 7 positions agree with TRBD2. The CDR3 consists of 16 residues. Losses at the gene ends were 6 bases for V and 2 bases for J; bases not matched to a gene: 10. Germline V gives CDR1 MDHEN, CDR2 SYDVKM. CDR3 protein: CASSPSTGTTKNIQYF. The CDR3, as DNA: TGTGCCAGCAGCCCTAGTACCGGGACTACCAAAAACATTCAGTACTTC.

This sequence joins TRBV10-3 and TRBJ1-3; the D is unclear. The germline gives CDR1 ENHRY, CDR2 SYGVKD. This CDR3 has 14 amino acids. The germline V and J ends were trimmed by 3 bases and 0 bases, with 6 bases remaining between them. The CDR3 region has the DNA TGTGCCATCAGTGACGGGAACTCTGGAAACACCATATATTTT. This gives the protein CAISDGNSGNTIYF.

The chain uses TRBV19 and TRBJ1-5; D might be TRBD1 (6 bases). CDR1 is LNHDA, CDR2 SQIVND, per germline (reference sequence). V was clipped by 6 bases and J by 1 base, with 13 bases between them. The CDR3 sequence is 15 residues long. CDR3 bases: TGTGCCAGTAGAACTCAGGGGTTCAGCAATCAGCCCCAGCATTTT. Protein sequence: CASRTQGFSNQPQHF.

J is TRBJ1-2 and V is TRBV19; tentatively, D is TRBD1 (6 bases). V lost 3 bases to trimming and J lost 8 bases, with 19 bases between them. CDR1 and CDR2 (germline): LNHDA, SQIVND (reference sequence). This CDR3 is 15 amino acids long. The CDR3 reads CASSIRPAGAVGYTF. The DNA for the CDR3 is TGTGCCAGTAGTATCCGTCCGGCAGGGGCGGTAGGCTACACCTTC.

The chain couples TRBV6-5 to TRBJ1-5, with D possibly matching TRBD1 (5 bases). The CDR3 loop spans 14 amino acids. Trimming took 4 bases from V and 5 from J, leaving 12 bases between them. Germline CDR1 reads MNHEY; CDR2 reads SVGAGI. The DNA for the CDR3 is TGTGCCAGCAGTTCCAGGGAAGGGGATCAGCCCCAGCATTTT. Translated: CASSSREGDQPQHF.

The genes are TRBV20-1 and TRBJ2-1; D not resolved. The V and J ends lost 6 bases and 7 bases respectively, with 10 bases between them. The CDR3 is 11 amino acids. From germline, CDR1 is DFQATT and CDR2 SNEGSKA (reference sequence). CDR3 nucleotides: TGCAGTGCCCCTGACAAGAATGAGCAGTTCTTC. Translated: CSAPDKNEQFF.

The gene calls are TRBV10-3 and TRBJ1-1; D might be TRBD1 (5 bases). CDR1 ENHRY and CDR2 SYGVKD come from the germline V gene. The V gene lost 6 bases and the J gene lost 2 bases, with 13 bases spanning the gap. CDR3 size: 14 residues. CDR3 DNA: TGTGCCATCAGAGAGGGGCTCCACAACACTGAAGCTTTCTTT. This gives the protein CAIREGLHNTEAFF.

V usage is TRBV10-1 and J usage is TRBJ1-1; D unclear. Deletions cut 3 bases from V and 4 bases from J, with 15 bases between. There are 15 residues in the CDR3. Germline lookup yields CDR1 WNHNN and CDR2 SYGVQD (reference sequence). The CDR3 DNA sequence: TGCGCCAGCAGTGACATGGAAAGCGCGGGCACTGAAGCTTTCTTT. Its protein product is CASSDMESAGTEAFF.

This chain joins TRBV3-1 (or the pseudogene TRBV3-2) and TRBJ1-6; TRBD1 matches 11 bases. CDR1 LGHDT and CDR2 YNNKEL come from the germline V gene (reference sequence). The CDR3 is 15 residues long. The V and J ends lost 6 bases and 9 bases, in that order; junction bases with no gene match: 7. The CDR3 spells CASRDRGTGGSPLHF. DNA for the CDR3: TGTGCCAGCAGGGATAGGGGGACAGGGGGTTCACCCCTCCACTTT.

The J gene is TRBJ2-3, the V gene TRBV27; TRBD2 matches 12 bases. Looked up from germline, CDR1 is MNHEY and CDR2 is SMNVEV (reference sequence). Trimming at V came to 3 bases and at J to 3 bases, leaving 1 base not matched to a gene. This CDR3 spans 15 amino acids. The CDR3 loop is CASSLTSGRTDTQYF. The DNA of the CDR3 is TGTGCCAGCAGTTTGACTAGCGGGAGAACAGATACGCAGTATTTT.

This chain uses TRBV5-6 with TRBJ2-3; no reliable D call. The CDR3 has 15 residues. The germline V and J ends were trimmed by 0 bases and 2 bases, with 10 bases remaining between them. From germline, CDR1 is SGHDT and CDR2 YYEEEE. This CDR3 is CASSLGQSITDTQYF. DNA of the CDR3: TGTGCCAGCAGCTTGGGGCAATCAATCACAGATACGCAGTATTTT.

This chain links TRBV5-6 with TRBJ1-2; 7 nucleotides line up with TRBD1. Germline trimming cut 0 bases from V and 2 bases from J; bases unmatched to any gene: 1. CDR1 SGHDT and CDR2 YYEEEE come from the germline V gene. The CDR3 loop spans 14 amino acids. The CDR3 region has the DNA TGTGCCAGCAGCTTGGGGGACAGCAACTATGGCTACACCTTC. Translated: CASSLGDSNYGYTF.

This clone was seen just once. This chain connects TRBV28 to TRBJ1-4, with a possible D match to TRBD1 (5 bases). This CDR3 has 15 residues. Trimming stripped 6 bases from V and 5 bases from J, with 16 bases between. Per germline, CDR1 MDHEN and CDR2 SYDVKM. The CDR3 coding sequence is TGTGCCAGCAGCCCGGACATTGGGGGGAATGAAAAACTGTTTTTT. It encodes CASSPDIGGNEKLFF.

The chain joins TRBV28 to TRBJ1-5; no firm D call. Deletions cut 6 bases from V and 9 bases from J, with 15 bases between. This CDR3 region has 13 residues. Germline assignment: CDR1 MDHEN and CDR2 SYDVKM. DNA for the CDR3: TGTGCCAGCAGCTTTACTCCCGCGGGGCCCCAGCATTTT. Encoded protein: CASSFTPAGPQHF.